This TCR beta chain comes out of a study of blood T cell repertoires in COVID-19. The wider study: Researchers got acute and convalescent COVID-19 samples from the United States, Italy and Spain. Sources were T cells, B-cell-depleted T cells, or PBMCs; the material itself was cDNA or gDNA.

This clone was detected only once. Different DNA sequences within this sample yield the same CDR3. CDR1 and CDR2 (germline): SGHRS, YFSETQ. The CDR3 is made up of 11 amino acids. The V and J ends lost 0 bases and 13 bases respectively, with 8 bases between them. Clones were read by immunoSEQ multiplex PCR, and TCRdb kept only the in-frame ones, dropping some. The data show 180,000 or so clones, 70% to 85% seen once. Material for sequencing was peripheral blood. This clonotype originated in a human donor with acute or convalescent COVID-19. The donor label of this sample is uncertain. The chain is built from TRBV5-1 and TRBJ2-1; D call uncertain. The CDR3 loop reads CASSLAGVQFF. CDR3 sequence (DNA): TGCGCCAGCAGCTTGGCAGGTGTCCAGTTCTTC.